The rows below give T cell receptor beta chains drawn from one sample of a study of shared clonotypes between healthy human individuals. Method: immunoSEQ multiplex PCR; TCRdb's copy keeps in-frame clones and lacks some. The sample contains under 1,100,000 clones, 78% of which appear only once. The sample taken for sequencing was memory CD4+ T cells from PBMCs. The receptors derive from a man aged 18 to 30 in good health. Some clones in this sample may be carry-over from other donors' samples. CDR3s include the opening cysteine and the closing phenylalanine or tryptophan. The order of the fields is V gene, J gene, clone size, CDR3 length, D gene, CDR3 DNA, CDR3 protein. A D gene is named only where the DNA matches it firmly. Rows may omit the clone size; those that give it use once, few, many or a size class.

v_call: TRBV2; j_call: TRBJ1-2; clone_size: -; cdr3_length: 15; d_call: -; cdr3_nt: TGTGCCAGCAGTGTCTACCGAGAAGGGGGGGCTGGCTACACCTTC; cdr3_aa: CASSVYREGGAGYTF
v_call: TRBV5-8; j_call: TRBJ2-2; clone_size: few; cdr3_length: 17; d_call: TRBD2; cdr3_nt: TGTGCCAGCAGCCCTCGCCTAGCGGGAACGAACACCGGGGAGCTGTTTTTT; cdr3_aa: CASSPRLAGTNTGELFF
v_call: TRBV19; j_call: TRBJ1-2; clone_size: -; cdr3_length: 14; d_call: -; cdr3_nt: TGTGCCAGTAGGATCCTGGGGGGGATCTATGGCTACACCTTC; cdr3_aa: CASRILGGIYGYTF
v_call: TRBV18; j_call: TRBJ2-3; clone_size: once; cdr3_length: 14; d_call: -; cdr3_nt: TGTGCCAGCTCATCCAGCGGCCTCACAGATACGCAGTATTTT; cdr3_aa: CASSSSGLTDTQYF
v_call: TRBV29-1; j_call: TRBJ2-5; clone_size: -; cdr3_length: 13; d_call: TRBD1; cdr3_nt: TGCAGCGCTCATACAGGGGGCAAAGAGACCCAGTACTTC; cdr3_aa: CSAHTGGKETQYF
v_call: TRBV5-4; j_call: TRBJ1-2; clone_size: once; cdr3_length: 15; d_call: -; cdr3_nt: TGTGCCAGCAGCCCCCCCAATGCCCTTATACGGGGCTACACCTTC; cdr3_aa: CASSPPNALIRGYTF
v_call: TRBV28; j_call: TRBJ2-7; clone_size: -; cdr3_length: 14; d_call: TRBD2; cdr3_nt: TGTGCCACGGGAGGGACTAGCCGCCCCTACGAGCAGTACTTC; cdr3_aa: CATGGTSRPYEQYF
v_call: TRBV6-6; j_call: TRBJ1-1; clone_size: -; cdr3_length: 10; d_call: -; cdr3_nt: TGTGCCAGCGGGGTCACCGTCGCTTTCTTT; cdr3_aa: CASGVTVAFF
v_call: TRBV7-9; j_call: TRBJ1-6; clone_size: -; cdr3_length: 12; d_call: -; cdr3_nt: TGTGCCAGCAGCTTACTCCCCGAGGCCCTCCACTTT; cdr3_aa: CASSLLPEALHF
v_call: TRBV19; j_call: TRBJ1-4; clone_size: few; cdr3_length: 13; d_call: -; cdr3_nt: TGTGCCAGTAGCAGAAACTCTAATGAAAAACTGTTTTTT; cdr3_aa: CASSRNSNEKLFF
v_call: TRBV5-1; j_call: TRBJ2-1; clone_size: -; cdr3_length: 18; d_call: TRBD2; cdr3_nt: TGCGCCAGCAGCTTGGCCTTTGGGGCTAGCGGGAGGGCCAATGAGCAGTTCTTC; cdr3_aa: CASSLAFGASGRANEQFF
v_call: TRBV9; j_call: TRBJ2-7; clone_size: -; cdr3_length: 14; d_call: TRBD1; cdr3_nt: TGTGCCAGCAGCGTAGGGGCCAGGACAGGTGAGCAGTACTTC; cdr3_aa: CASSVGARTGEQYF
v_call: TRBV4-2; j_call: TRBJ2-2; clone_size: few; cdr3_length: 19; d_call: -; cdr3_nt: TGTGCCAGCGGACAAAGATTCGAAGGAGGGCCGAAGGGGGTCGGGGAGCTGTTTTTT; cdr3_aa: CASGQRFEGGPKGVGELFF
v_call: TRBV5-1; j_call: TRBJ1-2; clone_size: -; cdr3_length: 14; d_call: TRBD1; cdr3_nt: TGCGCCAGCAGCCCGGACAGGATTAACTATGGCTACACCTTC; cdr3_aa: CASSPDRINYGYTF
v_call: TRBV28; j_call: TRBJ2-7; clone_size: -; cdr3_length: 14; d_call: TRBD2; cdr3_nt: TGTGCCAGCAGCACCTCTAGCGGGATCTACGAGCAGTACTTC; cdr3_aa: CASSTSSGIYEQYF
v_call: TRBV9; j_call: TRBJ1-1; clone_size: -; cdr3_length: 15; d_call: -; cdr3_nt: TGTGCCAGCACCCCATCGGGGCTAATGAACACTGAAGCTTTCTTT; cdr3_aa: CASTPSGLMNTEAFF
v_call: TRBV4-3; j_call: TRBJ1-1; clone_size: -; cdr3_length: 15; d_call: -; cdr3_nt: TGCGCCAGCAGCCAAGTGGGCAGTCACCCCACTGAAGCTTTCTTT; cdr3_aa: CASSQVGSHPTEAFF
v_call: TRBV18; j_call: TRBJ1-5; clone_size: few; cdr3_length: 14; d_call: -; cdr3_nt: TGTGCCAGCTCACTAATTTCTGATTCGTGGCCCCAGCATTTT; cdr3_aa: CASSLISDSWPQHF
v_call: TRBV2; j_call: TRBJ2-7; clone_size: -; cdr3_length: 13; d_call: -; cdr3_nt: TGTGCCAGCAGTGCCGTGTGGGACTACGAGCAGTACTTC; cdr3_aa: CASSAVWDYEQYF
v_call: TRBV11-2; j_call: TRBJ1-2; clone_size: -; cdr3_length: 15; d_call: TRBD1; cdr3_nt: TGTGCCAGCAGCTTACCCGGACAGGGGTGGGGTGGCTACACCTTC; cdr3_aa: CASSLPGQGWGGYTF
v_call: TRBV18; j_call: TRBJ2-5; clone_size: -; cdr3_length: 13; d_call: -; cdr3_nt: TGTGCCAGCTCACAGGGGCTCCAAGAGACCCAGTACTTC; cdr3_aa: CASSQGLQETQYF
v_call: TRBV7-9; j_call: TRBJ2-6; clone_size: many; cdr3_length: 14; d_call: -; cdr3_nt: TGTGCCAGCAGCAGGGAGTCTGGGGCCAACGTCCTGACTTTC; cdr3_aa: CASSRESGANVLTF
v_call: TRBV28; j_call: TRBJ2-7; clone_size: -; cdr3_length: 16; d_call: -; cdr3_nt: TGTGCCAGCAGTTTCAATGACTGGAAAACGAGAAACGAGCAGTACTTC; cdr3_aa: CASSFNDWKTRNEQYF
v_call: TRBV6-1; j_call: TRBJ1-2; clone_size: -; cdr3_length: 15; d_call: -; cdr3_nt: TGTGCCAGCAGTGAAGGGTGGGGAGTAGGCTATGGCTACACCTTC; cdr3_aa: CASSEGWGVGYGYTF
v_call: TRBV7-8; j_call: TRBJ2-3; clone_size: -; cdr3_length: 20; d_call: TRBD2; cdr3_nt: TGTGCCAGCAGCTTAGCTCGAAGCGGGAGTCCCTACTATAGCACAGATACGCAGTATTTT; cdr3_aa: CASSLARSGSPYYSTDTQYF
v_call: TRBV7-2; j_call: TRBJ2-5; clone_size: -; cdr3_length: 14; d_call: TRBD2; cdr3_nt: TGTGCCAGCAGCCCGGCGGGGGGGCGAGAGACCCAGTACTTC; cdr3_aa: CASSPAGGRETQYF
v_call: TRBV11-2; j_call: TRBJ1-1; clone_size: -; cdr3_length: 13; d_call: -; cdr3_nt: TGTGCCAGCAGTAGGGGTTTTGGCACTGAAGCTTTCTTT; cdr3_aa: CASSRGFGTEAFF
v_call: TRBV4-1; j_call: TRBJ2-3; clone_size: -; cdr3_length: 14; d_call: -; cdr3_nt: TGCGCCAGCAGCCTCGGGGGCGGGACAGATACGCAGTATTTT; cdr3_aa: CASSLGGGTDTQYF
v_call: TRBV11-2; j_call: TRBJ2-3; clone_size: few; cdr3_length: 17; d_call: TRBD2; cdr3_nt: TGTGCCAGCAGTAAAGTAGCGGGAGGGCCCATGACAGATACGCAGTATTTT; cdr3_aa: CASSKVAGGPMTDTQYF
v_call: TRBV11-2; j_call: TRBJ2-7; clone_size: -; cdr3_length: 14; d_call: TRBD1; cdr3_nt: TGTGCCAGCAGCGTCCGGGACAGAGCCTACGAGCAGTACTTC; cdr3_aa: CASSVRDRAYEQYF
v_call: TRBV13; j_call: TRBJ2-7; clone_size: -; cdr3_length: 16; d_call: -; cdr3_nt: TGTGCCAGCAGCTTAGGCAAACGGTCGACCTCTAGCGAGCAGTACTTC; cdr3_aa: CASSLGKRSTSSEQYF
v_call: TRBV18; j_call: TRBJ2-3; clone_size: -; cdr3_length: 16; d_call: TRBD2; cdr3_nt: TGTGCCAGCTCGCCTTGGGCGCGGGAGGGCCAAGATACGCAGTATTTT; cdr3_aa: CASSPWAREGQDTQYF
v_call: TRBV28; j_call: TRBJ2-2; clone_size: -; cdr3_length: 16; d_call: TRBD2; cdr3_nt: TGTGCCAGCACCCTCGCGGGGGACTATAACACCGGGGAGCTGTTTTTT; cdr3_aa: CASTLAGDYNTGELFF
v_call: TRBV28; j_call: TRBJ2-5; clone_size: few; cdr3_length: 14; d_call: TRBD2; cdr3_nt: TGTGCCAGCAGTTTCTCCAGCGGGAGCGGGACCCAGTACTTC; cdr3_aa: CASSFSSGSGTQYF
v_call: TRBV21-1; j_call: TRBJ2-7; clone_size: -; cdr3_length: 16; d_call: -; cdr3_nt: TGTGCCAGCAGCAAAGTCGCCAGGGGCGGTCCCTACGAGCAGTACTTC; cdr3_aa: CASSKVARGGPYEQYF
v_call: TRBV7-9; j_call: TRBJ1-2; clone_size: -; cdr3_length: 13; d_call: TRBD1; cdr3_nt: TGTGCCAGCAGCCGAACAGGGGTGGATGGCTACACCTTC; cdr3_aa: CASSRTGVDGYTF
v_call: TRBV11-2; j_call: TRBJ2-7; clone_size: -; cdr3_length: 14; d_call: -; cdr3_nt: TGTGCCAGCAGCTTAGATCCCCAAAGGTCCGAGCAGTACTTC; cdr3_aa: CASSLDPQRSEQYF
v_call: TRBV6-5; j_call: TRBJ2-1; clone_size: -; cdr3_length: 14; d_call: TRBD2; cdr3_nt: TGTGCCAGCAGGCTCGGACTAGCGGGGTCTGAGCAGTTCTTC; cdr3_aa: CASRLGLAGSEQFF
v_call: TRBV28; j_call: TRBJ1-3; clone_size: few; cdr3_length: 13; d_call: -; cdr3_nt: TGTGCCAGCCTCAGGGTCGCCGGAAACACCATATATTTT; cdr3_aa: CASLRVAGNTIYF
v_call: TRBV4-2; j_call: TRBJ2-7; clone_size: -; cdr3_length: 14; d_call: -; cdr3_nt: TGTGCCAGCAGCCAAGATCGGGTTACCGACGAGCAGTACTTC; cdr3_aa: CASSQDRVTDEQYF
v_call: TRBV5-6; j_call: TRBJ2-3; clone_size: once; cdr3_length: 15; d_call: TRBD2; cdr3_nt: TGTGCCAGCAGCTTGTACGGGAGGGCCGGAGATACGCAGTATTTT; cdr3_aa: CASSLYGRAGDTQYF
v_call: TRBV6-1; j_call: TRBJ2-1; clone_size: -; cdr3_length: 13; d_call: -; cdr3_nt: TGTGCCAGCACTAGGTTCGGTATGAATGAGCAGTTCTTC; cdr3_aa: CASTRFGMNEQFF
v_call: TRBV14; j_call: TRBJ2-5; clone_size: -; cdr3_length: 16; d_call: -; cdr3_nt: TGTGCCAGCAGCCAAGGGCATTTAACATACCAAGAGACCCAGTACTTC; cdr3_aa: CASSQGHLTYQETQYF
v_call: TRBV28; j_call: TRBJ1-4; clone_size: many; cdr3_length: 15; d_call: TRBD1; cdr3_nt: TGTGCCAGCAGTTTCGGACAGGCGATAAATGAAAAACTGTTTTTT; cdr3_aa: CASSFGQAINEKLFF
v_call: TRBV16; j_call: TRBJ2-2; clone_size: -; cdr3_length: 15; d_call: -; cdr3_nt: TGTGCCAGCAGCCCGCTCGGTCTGAACACCGGGGAGCTGTTTTTT; cdr3_aa: CASSPLGLNTGELFF
v_call: TRBV30; j_call: TRBJ2-1; clone_size: -; cdr3_length: 15; d_call: TRBD2; cdr3_nt: TGTGCCTGGAGTGGGACTAGCGGGATCTACAATGAGCAGTTCTTC; cdr3_aa: CAWSGTSGIYNEQFF